This is a list of T cell receptor beta chains from one sample in a study of blood T cell repertoires in COVID-19. Data came from immunoSEQ multiplex PCR; TCRdb stores just in-frame clones and leaves some out. The top ten clones hold 1% to 1.3% of a sample with 290,000 or so clones, about 93% of them seen once. The sequencing sample was made of PBMCs or T cells enriched from blood (not recorded which). These receptors were taken from a woman under 40 who had recovered from COVID-19. Both conserved end residues are part of each CDR3. A D gene is named only where the DNA matches it firmly. Some rows have no size entry. The others give once, few or many, or a class for an expanded clone.

d_call clone_size j_call v_call cdr3_nt cdr3_aa
NA NA TRBJ2-2 TRBV24-1 TGTGCCACCAGTGATGGACAGAGGAATCCCACCGGGGAGCTGTTTTTT CATSDGQRNPTGELFF
TRBD1 NA TRBJ2-5 TRBV6-5 TGTGCCAGCAGTTACTGGACAGGGGGCGCAGGGGAGACCCAGTACTTC CASSYWTGGAGETQYF
TRBD1 NA TRBJ2-7 TRBV19 TGTGCCAGTAGCCTAGCCGGGACAGGGGATTCCAGCACCTCCTACGAGCAGTACTTC CASSLAGTGDSSTSYEQYF
TRBD1 once TRBJ1-5 TRBV30 TGTGCCTCGATGACAGGGGAGGTTCAGCCCCAGCATTTT CASMTGEVQPQHF
TRBD2 NA TRBJ2-3 TRBV6-2/TRBV6-3 TGTGCCAGCAGTTATTTTGGCGGCGGGAGGACGAGCACAGATACGCAGTATTTT CASSYFGGGRTSTDTQYF
TRBD1 NA TRBJ1-2 TRBV6-7 TGTGCCAGCAGTTACTCCACGACAGGGGGCGCCGATATCTATGGCTACACCTTC CASSYSTTGGADIYGYTF
TRBD1 NA TRBJ2-1 TRBV5-5 TGTGCCAGCAGCCCAACAGGGGGCAACCACAATGAGCAGTTCTTC CASSPTGGNHNEQFF
NA NA TRBJ1-5 TRBV10-3 TGTGCCATCAGCCCTGGGGAGGGGAATCAGCCCCAGCATTTT CAISPGEGNQPQHF
TRBD1 NA TRBJ2-7 TRBV27 TGTGCCAGCAGTTTATCCGGGACAGGGCCCTACGAGCAGTACTTC CASSLSGTGPYEQYF
TRBD2 NA TRBJ2-3 TRBV9 TGTGCCAGCAGCGTAGCAGCGGGAGCGGGCACAGATACGCAGTATTTT CASSVAAGAGTDTQYF
TRBD1 NA TRBJ2-2 TRBV10-1 TGCGCCAGCAGTGAGTCTACAGGGGCCCTACCGAACACCGGGGAGCTGTTTTTT CASSESTGALPNTGELFF
NA NA TRBJ2-3 TRBV11-3 TGTGCCAGCAGCTTAGGCAGTAGCACAGATACGCAGTATTTT CASSLGSSTDTQYF
TRBD1 NA TRBJ2-7 TRBV15 TGTGCCACCAGCAGATTTTTACAGGGGATTGGCGAGCAGTACTTC CATSRFLQGIGEQYF
NA once TRBJ1-1 TRBV5-1 TGCGCCAGCAGCCCCCGGTCGACGGGGAACACTGAAGCTTTCTTT CASSPRSTGNTEAFF
TRBD1 NA TRBJ2-5 TRBV2 TGTGCCACCCTCCGGGACAGGGATATGGAGACCCAGTACTTC CATLRDRDMETQYF
NA few TRBJ1-3 TRBV5-1 TGCGCCAGCAGCCTGGATGCACCGAGCTCTGGAAACACCATATATTTT CASSLDAPSSGNTIYF
NA NA TRBJ2-1 TRBV4-2 TGTGCCAGCAGCCAGGGACGGGAGTTCGAGCAGTTCTTC CASSQGREFEQFF
NA NA TRBJ2-7 TRBV30 TGTGCCTGGAGGGAGATTCGGGACTGGGCGGGCGAGCAGTACTTC CAWREIRDWAGEQYF
TRBD1 NA TRBJ2-7 TRBV28 TGTGCCAGCAGCCGGACAGGACAGGACGAGCAGTACTTC CASSRTGQDEQYF
NA NA TRBJ1-5 TRBV6-1 TGTGCCAGCAGTGAAGGTCCAACCGGGAGCAATCAGCCCCAGCATTTT CASSEGPTGSNQPQHF
NA NA TRBJ2-3 TRBV9 TGTGCCAGCAGCGTAGAAACCGTACTCACAGATACGCAGTATTTT CASSVETVLTDTQYF
NA NA TRBJ1-3 TRBV19 TGTGCCAGTAGTGTCCCGGGAGTGACAGCCTATAATGGAAACACCATATATTTT CASSVPGVTAYNGNTIYF
TRBD1 NA TRBJ2-2 TRBV14 TGTGCCAGCAGCCAATTTTGGACAGGGAACACCGGGGAGCTGTTTTTT CASSQFWTGNTGELFF
NA NA TRBJ2-7 TRBV6-5 TGTGCCAGCAGAAACCTGGCCCACGAGCAGTACTTC CASRNLAHEQYF
NA NA TRBJ2-5 TRBV9 TGTGCCAGCAGCGTTTCAGGGGTGGAAGAGACCCAGTACTTC CASSVSGVEETQYF
NA NA TRBJ2-1 TRBV7-3 TGTGCCAGCAGCTTAAGCCCGGGAAGCAATGAGCAGTTCTTC CASSLSPGSNEQFF
NA NA TRBJ2-1 TRBV2 TGTGCCAGCAAGGAGAGTTGGGTCACCTACAATGAGCAGTTCTTC CASKESWVTYNEQFF